Given below is one T cell receptor beta chain in context. Treatment meaning: oral pan-JAK inhibitor, 5-10 mg twice daily. From alopecia areata patients, lesional scalp punch biopsies and peripheral blood were collected. The CDR3 totals 14 residues. Trimming pared 4 bases from V and 3 bases from J, leaving 14 bases between. Germline V gives CDR1 SGHRS, CDR2 YFSETQ. This record belongs to a study of CD8+ T cells in alopecia areata. Study overall: Tofacitinib therapy took 6 to 18 months; 6 months off drug came after.

cDNA serving as the sequencing template came from extracted, reverse transcribed RNA. Produced via immunoSEQ multiplex PCR; TCRdb's table is partial and in-frame only. The sample yields 150,000 to 200,000 clones, approximately 55% seen once. The sequence derives from a human donor with alopecia areata. Source: CD8+ T cells sorted from blood, taken at week 24, from a patient treated with tofacitinib. The V call is TRBV5-1, the J call TRBJ2-7; possible D gene TRBD2, 6 bases. CDR3 protein: CASSEGGSHYEQYF. Here the CDR3 DNA reads TGCGCCAGCAGCGAGGGAGGAAGCCACTACGAGCAGTACTTC.